Presented here are 15 T cell receptor beta chains from one specimen sequenced in a study of cytomegalovirus exposure and HLA in healthy donors. 13 Jbeta primers and 60 Vbeta primers were used for the PCR. Repertoires were generated with immunoSEQ multiplex PCR, while TCRdb's copy carries only in-frame clones and drops some. The sample has about 200,000 clones, roughly 74% seen once. Source material: PBMCs. The origin of the receptors is a woman in her 30s in good health and CMV-seronegative.

The V gene is TRBV6-5, the J gene TRBJ2-3; possibly TRBD1 for D (5 bases). Trimming took 0 bases from V and 10 from J, leaving 11 bases between them. The CDR3 contains 13 residues. The germline V gene has CDR1 MNHEY and CDR2 SVGAGI. CDR3 loop: CASSYSHSGPQYF. The CDR3 DNA reads as TGTGCCAGCAGTTACTCGCACTCAGGGCCGCAGTATTTT.

The chain links TRBV27 to TRBJ2-7; tentative D call: TRBD2 (6 bases). CDR3 length equals 13 residues. In germline, CDR1 is MNHEY, CDR2 SMNVEV (reference sequence). With 3 bases removed from V and 6 bases from J, the gap between germline ends came to 12 bases. This CDR3 is CASSFRGIGEQYF. The CDR3 DNA is TGTGCCAGCAGTTTTCGGGGGATTGGCGAGCAGTACTTC.

The CDR3 region has the DNA TGTGCCAGCTCACCAGGGGGCAGACGGAGTCTTAATGAAAAACTGTTTTTT. Translating gives CASSPGGRRSLNEKLFF. V is TRBV18 and J is TRBJ1-4, with D tentatively TRBD1 (6 bases). The CDR3 runs to 17 residues. Germline values: CDR1 KGHSH, CDR2 LQKENI. V was clipped by 2 bases and J by 4 bases, with 17 bases between them.

This clone was detected only a few times. The same CDR3 can be traced to other DNA sequences in this sample. The chain has TRBV5-1 and TRBJ2-1, with 9 bases matching TRBD2. J was trimmed by 6 bases and V by 0 bases; bases with no gene match: 7. The CDR3 covers 16 residues. Germline CDR1 reads SGHRS; CDR2 reads YFSETQ. This CDR3 reads CASSLVVAGALNEQFF. Written as DNA, the CDR3 is TGCGCCAGCAGCTTGGTAGTAGCGGGGGCCCTCAATGAGCAGTTCTTC.

This clone has just a few counts. The chain has TRBV4-3 and TRBJ1-5; 11 bases agree with TRBD1. The junction had 7 bases not matched to a gene; V was cut back by 1 base and J by 5 bases. CDR3 length: 17 amino acids. Germline CDR1 and CDR2: LGHNA and YSLEER. Here the CDR3 reads CASSQARTGGGDQPQHF. The CDR3 coding sequence is TGCGCCAGCAGCCAAGCACGGACAGGGGGCGGCGATCAGCCCCAGCATTTT.

This clone came up once. The chain carries TRBV6-1 and TRBJ1-5; TRBD1 matches at 9 bases. The CDR3 runs 14 residues. The V segment lost 7 bases and the J segment 3 bases; nucleotides outside the gene matches: 4. Germline CDR1 reads MNHNS; CDR2 reads SASEGT. This chain's CDR3 is CASNPQGANQPQHF. DNA of the CDR3: TGTGCCAGCAACCCACAGGGGGCCAATCAGCCCCAGCATTTT.

This chain joins TRBV2 and TRBJ2-3, with D unclear. V was pared by 5 bases and J by 1 base, with 10 bases between. Germline CDR1 is SNHLY and CDR2 is FYNNEI. The length of the CDR3 is 14 residues. The CDR3 reads CASSLLVGTDTQYF. CDR3 nucleotide sequence: TGTGCCAGCAGTTTGCTAGTAGGCACAGATACGCAGTATTTT.

As concerns this clone: One end of the junction is discordant with germline, which a read error may explain. The chain couples TRBV5-4 to TRBJ1-2; 11 nucleotides line up with TRBD1. Germline CDR1 SGHNT, CDR2 YYREEE (reference sequence). This CDR3 spans 16 amino acids. CDR3 sequence: CASSRSGQGATFGYTF. CDR3 DNA: TGCGCCAGCAGCCGGTCCGGACAGGGGGCCACATTTGGCTACACCTTC.

This sequence joins TRBV18 and TRBJ1-6; tentatively, D is TRBD1 (5 bases). The germline V and J ends were trimmed by 6 bases and 6 bases, with 9 bases remaining between them. Germline V gene lookup returns CDR1 KGHSH and CDR2 LQKENI. The CDR3 covers 13 residues. CDR3 nucleotides: TGTGCCAGCTCTGGGGGGGTTAATTCACCCCTCCACTTT. This gives the protein CASSGGVNSPLHF.

This rearrangement joins TRBV6-1 to TRBJ1-5; D possibly corresponds to TRBD1 (5 bases). Germline V gene data show CDR1 as MNHNS and CDR2 as SASEGT. V lost 4 bases and J lost 3, with 10 bases in between. This CDR3 is built from 14 residues. Here the CDR3 DNA reads TGTGCCAGCAGTGGTTCAGGGTCCAATCAGCCCCAGCATTTT. This translates into CASSGSGSNQPQHF.

The rearrangement uses TRBV7-9 and TRBJ2-7; weak D call: TRBD1 (5 bases). Between the trimmed V and J ends, which lost 9 bases and 6 bases, there was a span of 15 bases. Per germline, CDR1 SEHNR and CDR2 FQNEAQ (reference sequence). CDR3 length: 12 amino acids. The CDR3 loop reads CASRKGVGEQYF. The CDR3 coding sequence is TGTGCCAGTAGAAAAGGGGTAGGCGAGCAGTACTTC.

V and J are TRBV29-1 and TRBJ2-7; TRBD1 matches at 7 bases. There are 13 residues in the CDR3. V lost 6 bases, J lost 3 bases, and 8 bases stayed unmatched. Germline lookup yields CDR1 SQVTM and CDR2 ANQGSEA. The CDR3 nucleotides are TGCAGCGTGCCCCAGGCAGGGGGCTACGAGCAGTACTTC. This codes for CSVPQAGGYEQYF.

The V and J genes are TRBV6-1 and TRBJ2-3; D perhaps matches TRBD2 (5 bases). V was pared by 5 bases and J by 0 bases, with 12 bases between. The CDR3 loop spans 15 amino acids. The germline V gene encodes CDR1 MNHNS and CDR2 SASEGT. DNA of the CDR3: TGTGCCAGCAGTTTAGGCGGACTTAGCACAGATACGCAGTATTTT. Translation: CASSLGGLSTDTQYF.

This clone was detected once. The chain links TRBV19 to TRBJ2-5; D remains unclear. The germline CDR1 and CDR2 sequences are LNHDA and SQIVND (reference sequence). Between the trimmed V and J ends, which lost 2 bases and 4 bases, there was a span of 8 bases. This CDR3 region has 13 residues. CDR3 amino acids: CASSISQSETQYF. The CDR3 DNA reads as TGTGCCAGTAGTATAAGTCAGTCAGAGACCCAGTACTTC.

The V and J genes are TRBV18 and TRBJ2-1; possible D gene TRBD1, 7 bases. The CDR3 covers 15 residues. Between the trimmed V and J ends, which lost 3 bases and 3 bases, there was a span of 12 bases. Germline V gene data show CDR1 as KGHSH and CDR2 as LQKENI. CDR3 residues: CASSPEGASYNEQFF. CDR3 nucleotides: TGTGCCAGCTCACCGGAGGGGGCCAGCTACAATGAGCAGTTCTTC.